The 7 T cell receptor beta chains given below trace back to one sample, sequenced in a study of blood T cell repertoires in COVID-19. Some clones are missing from TCRdb's copy, which holds only in-frame ones; the method was immunoSEQ multiplex PCR. This repertoire shows tens of thousands of clones, more than 85% found once; its top ten account for more than 5.5%. Sequencing was carried out using peripheral blood. Source of these receptors: a man in his forties or fifties with COVID-19, enrolled during active disease.

This chain joins TRBV9 and TRBJ1-3, with D unclear. Trimming stripped 7 bases from V and 2 bases from J, with 19 bases between. This CDR3 has 16 residues. In germline, CDR1 is SGDLS, CDR2 YYNGEE. CDR3 bases: TGTGCCAGCGTCGGAGGTCGCGGCTCCCCTGGAAACACCATATATTTT. Translated: CASVGGRGSPGNTIYF.

The V gene is TRBV19, the J gene TRBJ2-1, with 12 bases that match TRBD2. Germline assignment: CDR1 LNHDA and CDR2 SQIVND (reference sequence). The CDR3 spans 18 residues. The V gene end was trimmed by 4 bases and the J gene end by 0 bases; junction bases not matched to a gene: 7. CDR3 nucleotides: TGTGCCAGTAGTACCCTAGCGGGGGGGCCGGGCTCCTACAATGAGCAGTTCTTC. Its translation is CASSTLAGGPGSYNEQFF.

Only one count was recorded for this clone. The rearrangement joins TRBV7-9 to TRBJ2-7; D possibly corresponds to TRBD1 (6 bases). The V and J ends lost 4 bases and 6 bases respectively, with 10 bases between them. CDR1 and CDR2 from the germline V gene are SEHNR and FQNEAQ (reference sequence). CDR3 length: 12 amino acids. The CDR3 region has the DNA TGTGCCAGCAGCTCACAGGGTGGCGAGCAGTACTTC. This sequence encodes CASSSQGGEQYF.

In its sample, this clone was seen a few times. This rearrangement joins TRBV10-3 to TRBJ1-5, with 9 bases fitting TRBD1. Germline V gives CDR1 ENHRY, CDR2 SYGVKD. Germline trimming cut 4 bases from V and 2 bases from J; bases unmatched to any gene: 0. The CDR3 is 14 residues long. The CDR3 bases are TGTGCCATCAGTGGGGACAGGGGCAATCAGCCCCAGCATTTT. Amino acid sequence: CAISGDRGNQPQHF.

The chain uses TRBV7-2 and TRBJ1-3; a weak D match, TRBD1 (5 bases). Trimming cost V 5 bases and J 0 bases, with 11 bases left between them. The CDR3 covers 15 residues. The germline V gene has CDR1 SGHTA and CDR2 FQGNSA. CDR3 protein: CASSPDRDSGNTIYF. CDR3 coding DNA: TGTGCCAGCAGCCCCGACAGAGACTCTGGAAACACCATATATTTT.

This chain links TRBV5-1 with TRBJ2-5; 8 bases are shared with TRBD1. CDR1 is SGHRS and CDR2 is YFSETQ in the germline V gene. The CDR3 consists of 15 residues. V gave up 2 bases and J gave up 5 bases; unmatched junction bases: 8. This CDR3 reads CASSLPTGAEETQYF. CDR3 DNA: TGCGCCAGCAGCTTACCGACAGGGGCCGAGGAGACCCAGTACTTC. Full variable domain (missing parts from reference TRBV5-1 and TRBJ2-5): KAGVTQTPRYLIKTRGQQVTLSCSPISGHRSVSWYQQTPGQGLQFLFEYFSETQRNKGNFPGRFSGRQFSNSRSEMNVSTLELGDSALYLCASSLPTGAEETQYFGPGTRLLVL.

The chain employs TRBV12-3 or TRBV12-4 and TRBJ1-1; 7 nucleotides agree with TRBD1. CDR3 length equals 13 residues. V trimming: 4 bases; J trimming: 6 bases; junction bases outside the gene matches: 5. The CDR3 DNA sequence: TGTGCCAGCAGTTACCCAGGGGGTTCTGAAGCTTTCTTT. It codes for CASSYPGGSEAFF.